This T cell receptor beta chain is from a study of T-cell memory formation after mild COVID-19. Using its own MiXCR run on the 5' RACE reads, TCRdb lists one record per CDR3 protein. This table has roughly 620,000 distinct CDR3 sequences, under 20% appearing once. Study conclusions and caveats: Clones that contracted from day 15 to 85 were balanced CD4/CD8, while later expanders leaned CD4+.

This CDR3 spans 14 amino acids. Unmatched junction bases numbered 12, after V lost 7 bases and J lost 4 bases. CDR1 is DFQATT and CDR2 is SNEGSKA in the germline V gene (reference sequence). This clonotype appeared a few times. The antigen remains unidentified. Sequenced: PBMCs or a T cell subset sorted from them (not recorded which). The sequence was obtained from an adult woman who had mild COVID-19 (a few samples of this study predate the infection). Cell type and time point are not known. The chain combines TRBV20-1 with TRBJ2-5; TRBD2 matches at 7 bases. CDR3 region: CSVNKAGRGETQYF. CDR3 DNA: TGCAGTGTCAACAAAGCGGGGCGAGGAGAGACCCAGTACTTC.